This entry lists 12 T cell receptor beta chains sequenced from one sample in a study of cytomegalovirus exposure and HLA in healthy donors. Both 60 Vbeta primers and 13 Jbeta primers went into the PCR. TCRdb's copy holds only in-frame clones and misses some; the assay was immunoSEQ multiplex PCR. This table holds about 120,000 clones, about three quarters found once. Sample: PBMCs. These receptors came from a woman in her forties in good health and CMV-seropositive.

V and J are TRBV2 and TRBJ2-7; a possible D gene is TRBD2 (5 bases). Germline CDR1 reads SNHLY; CDR2 reads FYNNEI. The CDR3 runs to 13 residues. V was pared by 4 bases and J by 1 base, with 8 bases between. The CDR3 spells CASSVGGSYEQYF. The CDR3 DNA follows: TGTGCCAGCAGTGTTGGCGGGTCCTACGAGCAGTACTTC.

This rearrangement joins TRBV11-1 to TRBJ2-1, with D possibly matching TRBD2 (6 bases). V was clipped by 5 bases and J by 5 bases, with 16 bases between them. Germline lookup yields CDR1 SGHAT and CDR2 FQDESV (reference sequence). The CDR3 runs 15 residues. The CDR3 here is CASSPSPRGNNEQFF. The CDR3 DNA follows: TGTGCCAGCAGCCCCTCTCCGCGGGGTAACAATGAGCAGTTCTTC.

This clone was counted a few times. J is TRBJ2-3 and V is TRBV7-9, with 8 bases lining up with TRBD2. The CDR3 totals 14 residues. Germline trimming cut 4 bases from V and 9 bases from J; bases unmatched to any gene: 9. Germline V gene lookup returns CDR1 SEHNR and CDR2 FQNEAQ (reference sequence). This CDR3 reads CASSSGLAIVTQYF. CDR3 DNA: TGTGCCAGCAGCTCCGGACTAGCTATAGTGACGCAGTATTTT.

CDR3: CASSYSIWQNNSPLHF. DNA for the CDR3: TGTGCCAGCAGTTACTCAATTTGGCAGAATAATTCACCCCTCCACTTT. J is TRBJ1-6 and V is TRBV6-5; unclear D gene. The CDR3 is 16 amino acids. Germline V CDR1 and CDR2: MNHEY, SVGAGI. Trimming took 0 bases from V and 5 from J, leaving 11 bases between them.

J is TRBJ2-2 and V is TRBV7-2; D remains ambiguous. Germline loops: CDR1 SGHTA, CDR2 FQGNSA. V was clipped by 1 base and J by 1 base, with 4 bases between them. The CDR3 is made up of 14 amino acids. CDR3 coding DNA: TGTGCCAGCAGCTTAGATCAGAACACCGGGGAGCTGTTTTTT. Protein: CASSLDQNTGELFF.

The V call is TRBV6-7, the J call TRBJ2-6; 9 nucleotides match TRBD1. TRBV6-7 is reported as an ORF; its role is uncertain. CDR3 length: 20 amino acids. V lost 6 bases, J lost 2 bases, and 17 bases stayed unmatched. The CDR3, as DNA: TGTGCCAGCAGGTATACCGCCCGGGGGACAGGGTTCACTGGGGCCAACGTCCTGACTTTC. The encoded protein is CASRYTARGTGFTGANVLTF.

V is TRBV2 and J is TRBJ1-6; no reliable D call. The CDR3 covers 16 residues. CDR1 and CDR2 from the germline V gene are SNHLY and FYNNEI. Trimming took 6 bases from V and 8 from J, leaving 20 bases between them. CDR3 amino acids: CASSEPGRGRYSPLHF. The CDR3 bases are TGTGCCAGCAGCGAGCCCGGGCGGGGTCGATATTCACCCCTCCACTTT.

The chain carries TRBV6-1 and TRBJ2-7; D is uncertain. Trimming pared 6 bases from V and 1 base from J, leaving 13 bases between. Germline CDR1 MNHNS, CDR2 SASEGT. The CDR3 runs to 14 residues. CDR3 nucleotides: TGTGCCAGCAGCAAGGATTGGAGATCCTACGAGCAGTACTTC. It yields the protein CASSKDWRSYEQYF.

The chain combines TRBV5-1 with TRBJ1-1; TRBD1 might be the D (5 bases). Trimming cost V 2 bases and J 1 base, with 9 bases left between them. This CDR3 comprises 14 residues. Looked up from germline, CDR1 is SGHRS and CDR2 is YFSETQ. The DNA of the CDR3 is TGCGCCAGCAGCTTTGGCCAGGGGAACACTGAAGCTTTCTTT. Its protein product is CASSFGQGNTEAFF.

This chain uses TRBV4-3 with TRBJ1-2; TRBD1 matches at 8 bases. CDR3 length: 16 amino acids. The V gene's germline CDR1 is LGHNA and CDR2 YSLEER. With V trimmed by 0 bases and J by 4 bases, 7 bases remained unmatched. Here the CDR3 reads CASSQDVGQGIYGYTF. CDR3 nucleotides: TGCGCCAGCAGCCAAGATGTAGGACAGGGTATCTATGGCTACACCTTC.

The V call is TRBV10-3, the J call TRBJ1-2; 7 nucleotides align to TRBD1. Germline values: CDR1 ENHRY, CDR2 SYGVKD. J gave up 0 bases and V 4 bases, and 8 bases lay outside the gene matches. The CDR3 loop spans 16 amino acids. CDR3 amino acids: CAISGGTEKSNYGYTF. The CDR3 DNA reads TGTGCCATCAGTGGAGGGACAGAGAAGTCTAACTATGGCTACACCTTC.

This chain joins TRBV27 and TRBJ2-4, with 11 positions matching TRBD2. With 5 bases clipped from V and 8 bases from J, the junction kept 8 bases outside the gene matches. Looked up from germline, CDR1 is MNHEY and CDR2 is SMNVEV (reference sequence). This CDR3 has 15 residues. The CDR3, as DNA: TGTGCCAGCAGTGACTCTGGGACTAGCGGAGACATTCAGTACTTC. This gives the protein CASSDSGTSGDIQYF.